What follows is one T cell receptor (beta chain) and its context. It has no known antigen specificity. No base quality values were provided; no much bigger clone lies one nucleotide off. The immunoSEQ Assay, a bias-controlled multiplex PCR, was used to amplify TCRbeta CDR3 regions from genomic DNA. The paper's data handling went like this. The number of nucleated cells in each sample was estimated from the amplification of reference gene primers within the assay. To quantify the absolute abundance of each unique TCRbeta CDR3 rearrangement, sequence reads were collapsed and filtered. Productive Simpson clonality was computed per sample as the square root of Simpson's diversity index over productive rearrangements. TCRdb carries this immuneACCESS record with in-frame sequences only. Its versions omit some clonotypes, under half of them owing to an unresolved V gene in the studies checked, with the rest unexplained. The DNA was the basis for D and trimming; V, J and clone size are from that table. A total of about 150,000 clones appear in this sample, 88% of them only once. About 10% of the sample comes from the top ten.

Whole blood was collected in K2EDTA tubes by collaborating institutions according to the institutions' own protocols. For TCRbeta analysis, collaborators shipped samples as frozen whole blood, isolated PBMCs, or DNA extracted from either of those sample types. These data are taken from a study of blood T cell repertoires in COVID-19 (TCRdb year 2020). Background on the whole study: Samples covering the acute and convalescent phases of COVID-19 were provided by collaborators in the United States, Italy and Spain. The repertoires were made available in a free public database intended to serve as a resource for research on the immune response to SARS-CoV-2. Where HLA class I and class II types were available, the types were taken from metadata supplied by the sample provider, not from assay-based typing. The material from the prospective study consisted of cDNA or gDNA derived from T cells, B-cell-depleted T cells, or PBMCs. The dataset comprised deeply sampled blood TCRbeta repertoires from subjects exposed to, actively infected with, or recovered from COVID-19. A de-identified subject ID, COVID-19 status, age in years and sex were almost always included in the sample metadata. Samples were obtained from the ongoing ImmuneRACE study (first 160 participants) and from about 1,300 subjects provided by 6 global collaborators. Broad study findings and their caveats: Clinical and demographic metadata were provided uncurated, with the amount varying by source and participant.

In the germline V gene, CDR1 corresponds to SGHRS and CDR2 to YFSETQ. Relative to germline, V is missing 1 base and J is missing 3 bases, with 20 bases of the junction outside any gene match. Including the terminal cysteine and phenylalanine, the CDR3 comprises 22 residues. The read is trimmed to its CDR3 DNA, 66 bases read in frame from base 1. This TCR derives from a man in his 60s with active or convalescent COVID-19. The sequencing sample was made of peripheral blood. Recombination connected TRBV5-1 to TRBJ2-7; 15 of the junction bases match TRBD2. The sequenced DNA is TGCGCCAGCAGCTTGTCTGGGCAGAAGGGACTAGCGGGAGGATTCTTCTTCTACGAGCAGTACTTC. Translated, it reads CASSLSGQKGLAGGFFFYEQYF. Outside the CDR3, residues come from the reference TRBV5-1 and TRBJ2-7 proteins, so the full variable domain is: KAGVTQTPRYLIKTRGQQVTLSCSPISGHRSVSWYQQTPGQGLQFLFEYFSETQRNKGNFPGRFSGRQFSNSRSEMNVSTLELGDSALYLCASSLSGQKGLAGGFFFYEQYFGPGTRLTVT.